These 11 T cell receptor beta chains were sequenced from one sample in a study of cytomegalovirus exposure and HLA in healthy donors. Vbeta (60) and Jbeta (13) primers were used in the PCR. The protocol was immunoSEQ multiplex PCR, while the TCRdb copy is restricted to in-frame clones and leaves out a portion. The sample consists of about 120,000 clones, 8.5% to 10% of them appearing once. The sequenced sample was PBMCs. These receptors all come from a man aged 25 to 45 in good health and CMV-seronegative.

This clone was counted between two and nine times. The chain couples TRBV12-5 to TRBJ2-2; perhaps TRBD1 as D (5 bases). V was trimmed by 7 bases and J by 7 bases, leaving 13 bases between them. The CDR3 length is 13 residues. Germline V gives CDR1 LGHNT, CDR2 FRNRAP. CDR3 DNA sequence: TGTGCTAGTGACCCATTAGGGGTCGGGGAGCTGTTTTTT. Its protein product is CASDPLGVGELFF.

V and J are TRBV10-2 and TRBJ2-2, with 15 nucleotides matching TRBD2. V dropped 6 bases and J dropped 4; count of bases not matched to a gene: 6. The germline V gene encodes CDR1 WSHSY and CDR2 SAAADI. CDR3 length: 17 amino acids. CDR3 amino acids: CASRGLAGGRVTGELFF. The CDR3, as DNA: TGCGCCAGCAGAGGACTAGCGGGGGGGCGGGTCACCGGGGAGCTGTTTTTT.

This clone showed up just a few times. The rearrangement links TRBV5-4 to TRBJ2-1; 9 bases agree with TRBD1. Germline values: CDR1 SGHNT, CDR2 YYREEE (reference sequence). The trim removed 5 bases at V and 6 bases at J, leaving 3 bases unmatched. CDR3 length: 13 residues. This chain's CDR3 is CASSQTGGNEQFF. The CDR3 DNA reads as TGTGCCAGCAGTCAGACAGGGGGCAATGAGCAGTTCTTC.

J is TRBJ1-4 and V is TRBV7-2; D gene uncertain. Germline-derived CDR1 and CDR2 are SGHTA and FQGNSA. Between the trimmed V and J ends, which lost 1 base and 8 bases, there was a span of 11 bases. CDR3 length equals 14 residues. The CDR3 here is CASSLGGNGEKLFF. The CDR3 bases are TGTGCCAGCAGCTTAGGAGGGAACGGGGAAAAACTGTTTTTT.

This clone turned up a few times. The rearrangement uses TRBV27 and TRBJ1-1, with 7 bases that match TRBD1. CDR1 and CDR2 (germline): MNHEY, SMNVEV (reference sequence). The V and J ends lost 3 bases and 0 bases, in that order; junction bases with no gene match: 4. There are 15 residues in the CDR3. The CDR3 reads CASSFLQGMNTEAFF. As DNA, the CDR3 is TGTGCCAGCAGTTTCTTACAGGGGATGAACACTGAAGCTTTCTTT.

This clone was counted between two and nine times. CDR3 sequence reads: CAISEPSGGHEQYF. In DNA form, the CDR3 reads TGTGCCATCAGTGAGCCGTCAGGGGGCCACGAGCAGTACTTC. The rearrangement links TRBV10-3 to TRBJ2-7, with TRBD1 identical over 8 bases. CDR3 length: 14 amino acids. Trimming removed 2 bases from V and 5 bases from J; junction bases left unmatched: 5. Germline assignment: CDR1 ENHRY and CDR2 SYGVKD.

This rearrangement joins TRBV11-1 to TRBJ1-3; 7 bases align to TRBD1. CDR3 length: 15 residues. The V gene end was trimmed by 5 bases and the J gene end by 4 bases; junction bases not matched to a gene: 8. Germline V CDR1 and CDR2: SGHAT, FQDESV (reference sequence). The CDR3: CASSVRQGGGNTIYF. The CDR3 region has the DNA TGTGCCAGCAGCGTCCGACAGGGTGGCGGAAACACCATATATTTT. Supplemented by reference TRBV11-1 and TRBJ1-3, the full variable domain reads EAEVAQSPRYKITEKSQAVAFWCDPISGHATLYWYRQILGQGPELLVQFQDESVVDDSQLPKDRFSAERLKGVDSTLKIQPAELGDSAMYLCASSVRQGGGNTIYFGEGSWLTVV.

The chain carries TRBV9 and TRBJ1-4, with a possible D match to TRBD1 (6 bases). This CDR3 comprises 16 residues. V dropped 3 bases and J dropped 8 bases, with 20 bases sitting between them. Germline CDR1 and CDR2: SGDLS and YYNGEE. The CDR3 DNA sequence: TGTGCCAGCAGCGCGAGAGGGGGGACTACCCTGGAAAAACTGTTTTTT. Translation gives CASSARGGTTLEKLFF.

This clone was seen a few times. The V gene is TRBV18, the J gene TRBJ2-1, with 14 bases lining up with TRBD2. The germline gives CDR1 KGHSH, CDR2 LQKENI. This CDR3 is 20 amino acids long. With 3 bases clipped from V and 2 bases from J, the junction kept 12 bases outside the gene matches. The CDR3 region is CASSPIPGLAGASAYNEQFF. The DNA for the CDR3 is TGTGCCAGCTCACCTATTCCGGGACTAGCGGGGGCGTCGGCCTACAATGAGCAGTTCTTC.

This sequence joins TRBV5-6 and TRBJ2-7; D might be TRBD2 (5 bases). The V end lost 4 bases, the J end lost 5 bases, and 10 bases lay between the germline ends. This CDR3 region has 12 residues. CDR1 SGHDT and CDR2 YYEEEE come from the germline V gene. The CDR3 here is CASSPTGDEQYF. CDR3 sequence (DNA): TGTGCCAGCAGCCCTACCGGGGACGAGCAGTACTTC.

This clone appeared a few times. V gene TRBV10-3 combines with J gene TRBJ2-2, with D possibly TRBD1 on 6 matching bases. CDR1 is ENHRY and CDR2 is SYGVKD in the germline V gene. This CDR3 has 13 amino acids. V was cut by 11 bases and J by 3 bases, with 13 bases left in between. The CDR3 DNA reads TGTGCCGCGACCCCAGGGGACACCGGGGAGCTGTTTTTT. Residues: CAATPGDTGELFF.